This TCR beta chain was found in a study of blood T cell repertoires in COVID-19. Trimming left V 2 bases short and J 8 bases short, with 23 bases between. The CDR3 consists of 17 residues. Per the germline V gene, CDR1 is SGDLS and CDR2 is YYNGEE. The protocol was immunoSEQ multiplex PCR, while the TCRdb copy is restricted to in-frame clones and leaves out a portion. The sample contains 390,000 or so clones, 90% of which appear only once. This clonotype originated in a man in his late teens or twenties with active or convalescent COVID-19. This chain joins TRBV9 and TRBJ2-1, with TRBD2 as a possible D gene (6 bases). The source material was peripheral blood. The CDR3 protein is CASSVRGLGGVGDEQFF. The CDR3 DNA reads as TGTGCCAGCAGCGTGAGGGGCCTCGGGGGAGTAGGCGATGAGCAGTTCTTC.